These 22 T cell receptor beta chains share one sample of origin, sequenced in a study of T cell responses to AZD1222 COVID-19 vaccine. Here immunoSEQ multiplex PCR was the method, and the copy in TCRdb shows in-frame clones only, minus some. The sample has about 200,000 clones, about 93% seen once. The sample in question was peripheral blood, obtained on day 0 of MenACWY control vaccination. Source of these receptors: an adult in good health.

This clone was picked up a small number of times. The V gene is TRBV28, the J gene TRBJ1-4; a possible D gene is TRBD1 (5 bases). The CDR3 contains 12 residues. Germline values: CDR1 MDHEN, CDR2 SYDVKM. Trimming took off 8 bases at V and 5 bases at J, with 9 bases between the two ends. CDR3 protein: CASGALNEKLFF. The DNA for the CDR3 is TGTGCCAGCGGGGCTTTAAATGAAAAACTGTTTTTT.

This clone has just one count. J is TRBJ2-5 and V is TRBV5-6; D is unresolved. CDR3 length equals 13 residues. With 4 bases removed from V and 2 bases from J, the gap between germline ends came to 9 bases. Germline values: CDR1 SGHDT, CDR2 YYEEEE. Written as DNA, the CDR3 is TGTGCCAGCAGCCTTAATCCTCAAGAGACCCAGTACTTC. As protein: CASSLNPQETQYF.

This chain connects TRBV6-2 or TRBV6-3 to TRBJ1-2; D might be TRBD1 (5 bases). Trimming cost V 2 bases and J 8 bases, with 15 bases left between them. The CDR3 has 14 amino acids. CDR1 and CDR2 from the germline V gene are MNHEY and SVGEGT. The CDR3 region has the DNA TGTGCCAGCAGTTACATAGGGGACCGCCGGGGCTACACCTTC. It translates to CASSYIGDRRGYTF.

The V and J genes are TRBV5-6 and TRBJ1-5; possibly TRBD1 for D (5 bases). V was shortened by 3 bases and J by 5 bases, with 12 bases between the two germline ends. The germline V gene has CDR1 SGHDT and CDR2 YYEEEE. The CDR3 consists of 14 residues. The CDR3 region is CASSWGQADQPQHF. The CDR3 DNA follows: TGTGCCAGCAGCTGGGGCCAGGCGGATCAGCCCCAGCATTTT.

This sequence joins TRBV5-1 and TRBJ1-3, with 8 bases identical to TRBD1. This CDR3 is built from 13 residues. Germline V lookup: CDR1 SGHRS, CDR2 YFSETQ. Trimming at V came to 8 bases and at J to 3 bases, leaving 4 bases not matched to a gene. CDR3 sequence: CASGQGFGNTIYF. The CDR3 nucleotides read TGCGCCAGTGGACAGGGTTTTGGAAACACCATATATTTT.

The chain is built from TRBV10-1 and TRBJ1-6; 8 nucleotides line up with TRBD1. Per the germline V gene, CDR1 is WNHNN and CDR2 is SYGVQD (reference sequence). The CDR3 consists of 16 residues. Trimming removed 2 bases from V and 5 bases from J; junction bases left unmatched: 5. In DNA, the CDR3 is TGCGCCAGCAGTGAGCTACAGGGGGGGGATAATTCACCCCTCCACTTT. Residues: CASSELQGGDNSPLHF.

The chain recombines TRBV19 with TRBJ1-6, with 8 bases that match TRBD1. The CDR3 contains 13 residues. Germline loops: CDR1 LNHDA, CDR2 SQIVND (reference sequence). V was pared by 5 bases and J by 7 bases, with 1 base of the junction left unmatched. Written as DNA, the CDR3 is TGTGCCAGTAGTGACAGGGGCAATTCACCCCTCCACTTT. As protein: CASSDRGNSPLHF.

This chain links TRBV3-1 (or the pseudogene TRBV3-2) with TRBJ2-3, with TRBD2 identical over 13 bases. This CDR3 is built from 13 residues. Germline lookup yields CDR1 LGHDT and CDR2 YNNKEL (reference sequence). V lost 6 bases and J lost 6; bases outside the gene matches: 0. CDR3 residues: CASRTSGGDTQYF. In DNA form, the CDR3 reads TGTGCCAGCAGGACTAGCGGGGGGGATACGCAGTATTTT.

V is TRBV6-2 or TRBV6-3 and J is TRBJ1-1; 7 positions match TRBD1. The CDR3 length is 16 residues. Per germline, CDR1 MNHEY and CDR2 SVGEGT. Losses at the gene ends were 5 bases for V and 4 bases for J; bases not matched to a gene: 13. DNA of the CDR3: TGTGCCAGCAGTCCATCGACAGGGCGGGGGATCACTGAAGCTTTCTTT. It is translated as CASSPSTGRGITEAFF.

V and J are TRBV28 and TRBJ1-4; D might be TRBD1 (6 bases). Germline V CDR1 and CDR2: MDHEN, SYDVKM. CDR3 size: 14 residues. The V and J ends lost 8 bases and 5 bases respectively, with 15 bases between them. This CDR3 reads CASQTGYRNEKLFF. DNA of the CDR3: TGTGCCAGCCAAACAGGGTATAGGAATGAAAAACTGTTTTTT.

The V gene is TRBV30, the J gene TRBJ1-5; D might be TRBD1 (6 bases). Per the germline V gene, CDR1 is GTSNPN and CDR2 is SVGIG (reference sequence). The CDR3 consists of 13 residues. With 1 base removed from V and 4 bases from J, the gap between germline ends came to 8 bases. The CDR3 sequence is CAWSAGVNQPQHF. The CDR3 nucleotides read TGTGCCTGGAGTGCAGGGGTTAATCAGCCCCAGCATTTT.

The CDR3 spells CASSLDYSSYEQYF. The CDR3 DNA reads as TGTGCCAGCAGCTTGGACTACTCCTCCTACGAGCAGTACTTC. The chain joins TRBV5-4 to TRBJ2-7; D remains ambiguous. CDR1 is SGHNT and CDR2 is YYREEE in the germline V gene (reference sequence). The V end lost 0 bases, the J end lost 0 bases, and 7 bases lay between the germline ends. There are 14 residues in the CDR3.

This rearrangement joins TRBV6-1 to TRBJ1-2; D is undetermined. Germline V gene data show CDR1 as MNHNS and CDR2 as SASEGT. V was pared by 2 bases and J by 7 bases, with 8 bases between. This CDR3 region has 12 residues. This chain's CDR3 is CASSELVGGYTF. DNA for the CDR3: TGTGCCAGCAGTGAATTGGTCGGTGGCTACACCTTC.

The chain links TRBV5-6 to TRBJ1-2, with D tentatively TRBD1 (6 bases). Trimming cost V 6 bases and J 0 bases, with 21 bases left between them. Looked up from germline, CDR1 is SGHDT and CDR2 is YYEEEE. The CDR3 totals 17 residues. CDR3 nucleotides: TGTGCCAGCACCTCCGACAGGAGGTCTCCCCCTAACTATGGCTACACCTTC. Protein: CASTSDRRSPPNYGYTF.

V is TRBV7-3 and J is TRBJ2-1, with 7 bases identical to TRBD1. The CDR3 consists of 14 residues. V was pared by 5 bases and J by 5 bases, with 6 bases of the junction left unmatched. Looked up from germline, CDR1 is SGHTA and CDR2 is FQGTGA. CDR3 sequence (DNA): TGTGCCAGCAGCATTCCGGGACAGAACAATGAGCAGTTCTTC. It translates to CASSIPGQNNEQFF. The variable domain in full, with the rest retrieved from reference TRBV7-3 and TRBJ2-1, is GAGVSQTPSNKVTEKGKYVELRCDPISGHTALYWYRQSLGQGPEFLIYFQGTGAADDSGLPNDRFFAVRPEGSVSTLKIQRTERGDSAVYLCASSIPGQNNEQFFGPGTRLTVL.

Comments on this clone: This same CDR3 is encoded by further DNA sequences in the sample. The V and J genes are TRBV9 and TRBJ1-2; TRBD1 is a possible D gene (5 bases). Germline values: CDR1 SGDLS, CDR2 YYNGEE. V dropped 0 bases and J dropped 2 bases, with 8 bases sitting between them. The CDR3 totals 14 residues. The CDR3 region has the DNA TGTGCCAGCAGCGTAGTTGGGGGAAACTATGGCTACACCTTC. Translation gives CASSVVGGNYGYTF.

The chain uses TRBV3-1 (or the pseudogene TRBV3-2) and TRBJ1-5, with D possibly TRBD1 on 5 matching bases. CDR1 is LGHDT, CDR2 YNNKEL, per germline (reference sequence). CDR3 length: 13 amino acids. The V and J ends lost 0 bases and 9 bases respectively, with 9 bases between them. The CDR3: CASSQDTRAPQHF. CDR3 sequence (DNA): TGTGCCAGCAGCCAAGATACCAGGGCGCCCCAGCATTTT.

The chain recombines TRBV10-1 with TRBJ1-1; 7 bases are shared with TRBD1. With 3 bases clipped from V and 1 base from J, the junction kept 5 bases outside the gene matches. The CDR3 runs to 15 residues. CDR1 is WNHNN, CDR2 SYGVQD, per germline (reference sequence). For the CDR3, the DNA is TGCGCCAGCAGTGAACAGGGGACGGGGAACACTGAAGCTTTCTTT. It specifies CASSEQGTGNTEAFF.

The rearrangement links TRBV19 to TRBJ2-7; 9 nucleotides line up with TRBD1. V dropped 6 bases and J dropped 4; count of bases not matched to a gene: 10. The germline V gene has CDR1 LNHDA and CDR2 SQIVND (reference sequence). This CDR3 is built from 15 residues. CDR3 in DNA: TGTGCCAGTAGCCGTCCGGGACAGGGAACGTACGAGCAGTACTTC. Encoded protein: CASSRPGQGTYEQYF.

This chain connects TRBV11-1 to TRBJ1-4, with 7 nucleotides matching TRBD1. CDR3 length equals 16 residues. In germline, CDR1 is SGHAT, CDR2 FQDESV (reference sequence). V gave up 5 bases and J gave up 3 bases; unmatched junction bases: 9. This chain's CDR3 is CASSPGGGTANEKLFF. CDR3 DNA: TGTGCCAGCAGCCCAGGAGGCGGGACAGCTAATGAAAAACTGTTTTTT.

This CDR3 is CASSLALGSGELFF. DNA for the CDR3: TGTGCCAGCAGTCTCGCCTTGGGCTCCGGGGAGCTGTTTTTT. V gene TRBV7-2 combines with J gene TRBJ2-2; D ambiguous. CDR1 and CDR2 from the germline V gene are SGHTA and FQGNSA. Trimming cost V 6 bases and J 6 bases, with 14 bases left between them. This CDR3 is built from 14 residues.

The V and J genes are TRBV4-1 and TRBJ1-6; TRBD1 might be the D (6 bases). Trimming left V 4 bases short and J 7 bases short, with 14 bases between. In germline, CDR1 is MGHRA, CDR2 YSYEKL. This CDR3 spans 15 amino acids. The CDR3 is CASSLQDSLNSPLHF. For the CDR3, the DNA is TGCGCCAGCAGCCTCCAGGACAGTCTAAATTCACCCCTCCACTTT.